Described below is a single T cell receptor beta chain sequence and its context. The table came from immunoSEQ multiplex PCR; TCRdb's copy has only in-frame clones and leaves some out. The sample carries 98,000 or so clones, 86% recorded once. The data are from a study of T cell responses to AZD1222 COVID-19 vaccine. Study-wide context: Second-dose intervals of approximately 4 or approximately 12 weeks were pooled.

The CDR3 totals 15 residues. CDR1 and CDR2 from the germline V gene are MGHRA and YSYEKL. V trimming: 6 bases; J trimming: 0 bases; junction bases outside the gene matches: 8. This receptor was obtained from an adult in good health. The input for sequencing was peripheral blood, taken on day 0 of AZD1222 vaccination. The genes are TRBV4-1 and TRBJ2-7; 7 nucleotides match TRBD1. The CDR3 is CASSLGTDSSYEQYF. The CDR3 DNA reads TGCGCCAGCAGTCTCGGGACAGACAGCTCCTACGAGCAGTACTTC.